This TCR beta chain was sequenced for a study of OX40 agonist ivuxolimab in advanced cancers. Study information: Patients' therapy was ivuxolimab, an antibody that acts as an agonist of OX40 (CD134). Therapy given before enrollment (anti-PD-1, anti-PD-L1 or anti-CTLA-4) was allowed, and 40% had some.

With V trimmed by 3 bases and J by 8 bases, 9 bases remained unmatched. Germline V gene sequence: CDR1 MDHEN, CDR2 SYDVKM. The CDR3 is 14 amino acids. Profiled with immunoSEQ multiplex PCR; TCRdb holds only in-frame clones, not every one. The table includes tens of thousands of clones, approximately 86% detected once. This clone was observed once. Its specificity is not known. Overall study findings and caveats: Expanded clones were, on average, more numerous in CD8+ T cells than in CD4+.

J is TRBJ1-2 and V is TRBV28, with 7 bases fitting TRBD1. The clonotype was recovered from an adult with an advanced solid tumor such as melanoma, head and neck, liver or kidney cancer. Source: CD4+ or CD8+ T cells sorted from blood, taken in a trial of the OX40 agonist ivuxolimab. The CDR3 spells CASSFRQGIRGYTF. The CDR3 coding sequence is TGTGCCAGCAGTTTCAGACAGGGAATTAGGGGCTACACCTTC.